Included here is one T cell receptor beta chain sequence, with context. These data are taken from a study of blood T cell repertoires in COVID-19. Study overall: The United States, Italy and Spain provided the acute and convalescent COVID-19 samples.

TCRdb's table, derived via immunoSEQ multiplex PCR, lists solely in-frame clones and lacks some. The profile shows around 40,000 clones, roughly nine tenths of them singletons. V dropped 6 bases and J dropped 5; count of bases not matched to a gene: 10. Germline V gives CDR1 MDHEN, CDR2 SYDVKM. There are 15 residues in the CDR3. The sample taken for sequencing was peripheral blood. V usage is TRBV28 and J usage is TRBJ2-7; 10 bases are a match to TRBD1. This clonotype was sampled from a woman aged 25 to 45 in a cohort sampled during active COVID-19. The chain's CDR3 is CASSTSGQGGNEQYF. The DNA of the CDR3 is TGTGCCAGCAGCACCTCCGGACAGGGGGGAAACGAGCAGTACTTC.